This T cell receptor (beta chain) was recovered during a study of cytomegalovirus exposure and HLA in healthy donors. General study points: TCR beta V- and J-gene trimming was later associated with a missense DCLRE1C variant. A later analysis showed HLA-associated TCR beta chains outstripping equally common others in clonal expansion. Per a prior analysis, the majority of TCR beta V segments were productive roughly 87% or roughly 30% of the time.

With respect to this clone: No antigen is known for it.

PCR was performed using 60 Vbeta and 13 Jbeta primers. The repertoire was sequenced with immunoSEQ multiplex PCR; TCRdb's copy has only in-frame clones and lacks some. The specimen's table records 80,000 to 100,000 clones. Sequenced sample: PBMCs. The TCR originated in a man aged 50 or older in good health and CMV-seronegative.

CDR3 nucleotides: TGTGCCAGCAGCTTATCAGGGGCTCGGAATCAGCCCCAGCATTTT. This translates into CASSLSGARNQPQHF. The chain is built from TRBV7-6 and TRBJ1-5, with a possible D match to TRBD1 (6 bases). The ends were cut back, 2 bases at V and 4 bases at J, with 12 bases in the middle. Germline V CDR1 and CDR2: SGHVS, FNYEAQ. The CDR3 totals 15 residues.